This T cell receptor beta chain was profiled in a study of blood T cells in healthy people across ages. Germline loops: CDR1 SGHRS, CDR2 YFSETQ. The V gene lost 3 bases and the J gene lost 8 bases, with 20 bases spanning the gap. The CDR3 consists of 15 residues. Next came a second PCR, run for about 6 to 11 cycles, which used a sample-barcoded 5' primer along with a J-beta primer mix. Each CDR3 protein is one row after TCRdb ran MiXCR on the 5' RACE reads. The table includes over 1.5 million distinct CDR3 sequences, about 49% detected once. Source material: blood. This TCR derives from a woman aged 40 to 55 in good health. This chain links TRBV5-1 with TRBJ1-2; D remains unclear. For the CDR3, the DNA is TGCGCCAGCAGCTGGGGTGACGGCCCAGGAGGCGGCTACACCTTC. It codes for CASSWGDGPGGGYTF. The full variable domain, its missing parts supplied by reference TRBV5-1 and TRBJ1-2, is KAGVTQTPRYLIKTRGQQVTLSCSPISGHRSVSWYQQTPGQGLQFLFEYFSETQRNKGNFPGRFSGRQFSNSRSEMNVSTLELGDSALYLCASSWGDGPGGGYTFGSGTRLTVV.